The 21 T cell receptor beta chains presented below share a single source sample, sequenced in a study of cytomegalovirus exposure and HLA in healthy donors. The PCR was carried out with 60 Vbeta primers and 13 Jbeta primers. The assay was immunoSEQ multiplex PCR, and TCRdb's table has in-frame clones only and misses some. Seen here are 95,000 to 150,000 clones, around two thirds observed once, and the top ten hold under 9%. Input material: PBMCs. All receptors derive from a woman aged 40 to 49 in good health and CMV-seropositive.

V and J are TRBV5-4 and TRBJ2-2; 7 bases agree with TRBD2. The CDR3 length is 17 residues. From germline, CDR1 is SGHNT and CDR2 YYREEE (reference sequence). The J segment lost 1 base and the V segment lost 1 base, leaving 7 bases of the junction unmatched. In nucleotides, the CDR3 is TGTGCCAGCAGCTTGTTTTCCAGCGGGGTGAACACCGGGGAGCTGTTTTTT. The encoded protein is CASSLFSSGVNTGELFF.

The J gene is TRBJ2-3, the V gene TRBV29-1, with a tentative D call TRBD1 (5 bases). Germline V CDR1 and CDR2: SQVTM, ANQGSEA. Trimming removed 7 bases from V and 1 base from J, with 9 bases in between. This CDR3 has 12 residues. CDR3 sequence: CSEQTGTDTQYF. The CDR3 coding sequence is TGCAGCGAACAGACAGGCACAGATACGCAGTATTTT.

This clone turned up a few times. The rearrangement joins TRBV6-6 to TRBJ2-7; the D gene is possibly TRBD2 (6 bases). There are 15 residues in the CDR3. Trimming left V 5 bases short and J 7 bases short, with 21 bases between. Germline CDR1 and CDR2: MNHNY and SVGAGI (reference sequence). CDR3 DNA sequence: TGTGCCAGCAGTACCGGGACTGACGGGTCCAGGGAGCAGTACTTC. Its protein product is CASSTGTDGSREQYF.

The genes are TRBV7-6 and TRBJ2-2, with a tentative D call TRBD2 (6 bases). The CDR3 runs 15 residues. The germline V and J ends were trimmed by 2 bases and 1 base, with 8 bases remaining between them. CDR1 SGHVS and CDR2 FNYEAQ come from the germline V gene. CDR3: CASSLLGGNTGELFF. The CDR3 DNA follows: TGTGCCAGCAGCTTATTGGGGGGGAACACCGGGGAGCTGTTTTTT.

The gene calls are TRBV2 and TRBJ2-3; a weak D match, TRBD2 (5 bases). CDR1 is SNHLY, CDR2 FYNNEI, per germline. The CDR3 extends over 14 amino acids. Trimming removed 6 bases from V and 5 bases from J, with 15 bases in between. DNA of the CDR3: TGTGCCAGCAGCGCGACTACCTGGGGAGATACGCAGTATTTT. It yields the protein CASSATTWGDTQYF.

Concerning this clone: At one end the junction does not follow the germline gene, possibly because of a read error. The genes are TRBV5-6 and TRBJ1-2; D unresolved. The CDR3 length is 13 residues. Germline V gene sequence: CDR1 SGHDT, CDR2 YYEEEE. CDR3 sequence reads: CASSLEGGRGYPF. As DNA, the CDR3 is TGTGCCAGCAGCTTGGAAGGAGGGAGAGGCTACCCCTTC.

This rearrangement joins TRBV21-1 to TRBJ1-1; no DNA check was done on the table's D call, TRBD1. TRBV21-1 is described as a pseudogene. The CDR3 is made up of 14 amino acids. Written as DNA, the CDR3 is TGTGCCAGCAGCACCGACAGGCCCAACACTGAAGCTTTCTTT. Amino acid sequence: CASSTDRPNTEAFF.

The J gene is TRBJ2-2, the V gene TRBV5-1; D is uncertain. Between the trimmed V and J ends, which lost 2 bases and 0 bases, there was a span of 11 bases. The CDR3 runs to 16 residues. Germline V lookup: CDR1 SGHRS, CDR2 YFSETQ. The CDR3 DNA reads as TGCGCCAGCAGCTTCCGCAGTTTCGCGAACACCGGGGAGCTGTTTTTT. Residues: CASSFRSFANTGELFF.

This clone has a single count. The V call is TRBV29-1, the J call TRBJ2-1; TRBD1 might be the D (6 bases). This CDR3 is 14 amino acids long. Trimming removed 5 bases from V and 2 bases from J, with 13 bases in between. The V gene's germline CDR1 is SQVTM and CDR2 ANQGSEA. The CDR3 protein is CSVWGRGPYNEQFF. The CDR3, as DNA: TGCAGCGTTTGGGGCAGGGGCCCCTACAATGAGCAGTTCTTC.

The chain combines TRBV10-2 with TRBJ1-4, with D hard to call. The CDR3 covers 14 residues. Germline lookup yields CDR1 WSHSY and CDR2 SAAADI. The V gene lost 6 bases and the J gene lost 7 bases, with 15 bases spanning the gap. The CDR3 sequence: CASSTNLAVEKLFF. The CDR3 nucleotides read TGCGCCAGCAGCACGAATCTCGCGGTTGAAAAACTGTTTTTT.

The CDR3 reads CASSLKGARAEGSPLHF. The CDR3 bases are TGTGCCAGCAGTTTGAAGGGGGCGAGGGCTGAAGGTTCACCCCTCCACTTT. V is TRBV27 and J is TRBJ1-6; 7 nucleotides agree with TRBD1. Per the germline V gene, CDR1 is MNHEY and CDR2 is SMNVEV (reference sequence). The CDR3 has 17 amino acids. V shed 3 bases, J shed 9 bases, and the junction held 14 bases outside the gene matches.

This rearrangement joins TRBV11-2 to TRBJ2-7; D uncertain. V lost 4 bases to trimming and J lost 2 bases, with 15 bases between them. The CDR3 spans 15 residues. Germline V lookup: CDR1 SGHAT, CDR2 FQNNGV. CDR3 nucleotides: TGTGCCAGCAGCTCCCCCCCCCAGGCCCCCTACGAGCAGTACTTC. Encoded protein: CASSSPPQAPYEQYF.

This chain uses TRBV7-8 with TRBJ2-7; tentative D call: TRBD2 (5 bases). Trimming cost V 2 bases and J 7 bases, with 15 bases left between them. CDR1 is SGHVS and CDR2 is FQNEAQ in the germline V gene. CDR3 length: 14 residues. The CDR3 region is CASSLPGLTGEQYF. The CDR3 bases are TGTGCCAGCAGCTTACCGGGTCTAACGGGAGAGCAGTACTTC.

This clone was counted a single time. The chain couples TRBV18 to TRBJ2-1; 10 bases agree with TRBD2. Germline trimming cut 3 bases from V and 9 bases from J; bases unmatched to any gene: 8. Germline-derived CDR1 and CDR2 are KGHSH and LQKENI. The CDR3 extends over 15 amino acids. In DNA, the CDR3 is TGTGCCAGCTCACCCGAAAGCGGGAGGGCCTCTGAGCAGTTCTTC. Residues: CASSPESGRASEQFF.

The V and J genes are TRBV5-8 and TRBJ1-4; 7 bases map to TRBD1. From germline, CDR1 is SGHTS and CDR2 YDEGEE. CDR3 length: 14 residues. The trim removed 3 bases at V and 7 bases at J, leaving 6 bases unmatched. CDR3 nucleotide sequence: TGTGCCAGCAGCTACACAGGGGTGACTGAAAAACTGTTTTTT. Translation gives CASSYTGVTEKLFF.

The chain recombines TRBV10-2 with TRBJ1-1, with a weak D call TRBD1 (6 bases). CDR1 and CDR2 from the germline V gene are WSHSY and SAAADI. The CDR3 extends over 13 amino acids. Between the trimmed V and J ends, which lost 8 bases and 3 bases, there was a span of 13 bases. The CDR3 DNA follows: TGCGCCAGCGGCAGGGGAAAGGACACTGAAGCTTTCTTT. The encoded protein is CASGRGKDTEAFF.

The chain combines TRBV12-5 with TRBJ2-2; 7 bases map to TRBD2. V lost 5 bases, J lost 6 bases, and 6 bases stayed unmatched. From germline, CDR1 is LGHNT and CDR2 FRNRAP. The CDR3 runs to 14 residues. The CDR3 DNA reads TGTGCTAGTGGTCAGAGCGGACTAGCCGGGGAGCTGTTTTTT. This gives the protein CASGQSGLAGELFF.

The rearrangement uses TRBV11-2 and TRBJ2-7, with 7 bases fitting TRBD2. The CDR3 has 13 amino acids. CDR1 and CDR2 (germline): SGHAT, FQNNGV. J was trimmed by 5 bases and V by 1 base; bases with no gene match: 2. In nucleotides, the CDR3 is TGTGCCAGCAGCTTAGTAGCGGGCCACGAGCAGTACTTC. Amino acids: CASSLVAGHEQYF. The variable domain in full, with the rest retrieved from reference TRBV11-2 and TRBJ2-7, is EAGVAQSPRYKIIEKRQSVAFWCNPISGHATLYWYQQILGQGPKLLIQFQNNGVVDDSQLPKDRFSAERLKGVDSTLKIQPAKLEDSAVYLCASSLVAGHEQYFGPGTRLTVT.

The gene calls are TRBV5-1 and TRBJ2-1, with 8 bases lining up with TRBD2. This CDR3 has 16 amino acids. Germline assignment: CDR1 SGHRS and CDR2 YFSETQ. V was clipped by 0 bases and J by 0 bases; unmatched bases: 2. CDR3 nucleotide sequence: TGCGCCAGCAGCTTGGCCGGGACTAGCTCCTACAATGAGCAGTTCTTC. Its translation: CASSLAGTSSYNEQFF.

This chain joins TRBV7-9 and TRBJ2-7; 7 bases map to TRBD1. The V gene end was trimmed by 7 bases and the J gene end by 6 bases; junction bases not matched to a gene: 9. This CDR3 comprises 13 residues. Germline assignment: CDR1 SEHNR and CDR2 FQNEAQ (reference sequence). CDR3 DNA sequence: TGTGCCAGCACCCGACAGGGATCCATCGAGCAGTACTTC. This sequence encodes CASTRQGSIEQYF.

The chain is built from TRBV10-2 and TRBJ1-5; D not certain. Germline V gene sequence: CDR1 WSHSY, CDR2 SAAADI. This CDR3 has 14 amino acids. Trimming cost V 6 bases and J 4 bases, with 13 bases left between them. The CDR3 region is CASRGGRGNQPQHF. The CDR3 coding sequence is TGCGCCAGCAGGGGCGGGAGAGGAAATCAGCCCCAGCATTTT.